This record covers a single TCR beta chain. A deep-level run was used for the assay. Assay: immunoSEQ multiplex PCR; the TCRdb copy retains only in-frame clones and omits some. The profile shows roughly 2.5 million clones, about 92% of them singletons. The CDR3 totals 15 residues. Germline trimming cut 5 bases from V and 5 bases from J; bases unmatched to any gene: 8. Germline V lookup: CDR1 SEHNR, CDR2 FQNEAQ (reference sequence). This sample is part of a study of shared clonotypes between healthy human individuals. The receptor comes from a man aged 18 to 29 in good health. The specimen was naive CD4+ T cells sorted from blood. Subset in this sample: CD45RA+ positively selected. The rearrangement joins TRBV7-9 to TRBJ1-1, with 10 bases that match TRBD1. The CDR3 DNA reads TGTGCCAGCAGCAATCGGGACAGGGGAAGGACTGAAGCTTTCTTT. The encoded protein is CASSNRDRGRTEAFF.